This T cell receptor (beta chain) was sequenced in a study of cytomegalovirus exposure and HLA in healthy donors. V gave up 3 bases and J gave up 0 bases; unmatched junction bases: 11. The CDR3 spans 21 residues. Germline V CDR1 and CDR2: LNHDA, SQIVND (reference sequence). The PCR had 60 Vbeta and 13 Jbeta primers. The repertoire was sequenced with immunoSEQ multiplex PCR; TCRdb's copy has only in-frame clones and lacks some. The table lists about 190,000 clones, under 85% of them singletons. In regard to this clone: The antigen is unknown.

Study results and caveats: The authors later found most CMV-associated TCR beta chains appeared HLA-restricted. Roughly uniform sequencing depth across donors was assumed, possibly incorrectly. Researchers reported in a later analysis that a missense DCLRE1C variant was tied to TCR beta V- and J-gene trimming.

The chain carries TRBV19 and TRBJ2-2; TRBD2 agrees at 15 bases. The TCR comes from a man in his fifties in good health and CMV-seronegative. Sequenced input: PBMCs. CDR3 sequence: CASSIRIGGLAGGTNTGELFF. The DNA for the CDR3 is TGTGCCAGTAGTATTCGGATTGGGGGACTAGCGGGAGGAACGAACACCGGGGAGCTGTTTTTT.